Sequencing of this T cell receptor (beta chain) was carried out in a study of response to subunit inactivated influenza vaccine (dated 2018 in TCRdb). Concerning the study at large: Deep quantitative profiling of the T cell receptor repertoire was used in the study to follow responses to a trivalent subunit inactivated influenza vaccine.

Comments on this clonotype: The antigen it recognizes is unknown. The record has no base qualities; no much larger clone is one base away.

Library preparation used RT-PCR. The reads were generated on an Illumina HiSeq 2500. TCRdb took the public reads, trimmed them with fastp at Q25, ran MiXCR for clone calling and kept in-frame beta chains. Every CDR3 protein is listed once, alongside the most common genes and DNA of its rows. This sample lists roughly 700,000 distinct CDR3 sequences; about a sixth were detected once. The top ten hold around a tenth of the sample. Study-wide conclusions, independent of this receptor: According to the authors, only a limited number of new T cells may be recruited by each seasonal influenza vaccination.

The CDR3, from cysteine to phenylalanine, totals 15 residues. The retained sequence is limited to the CDR3, 45 bases, with the frame set at the first base. Relative to germline, V is 8 bases shorter and J is 2 bases shorter, with 19 bases between their ends. According to the germline V gene (reference sequence), CDR1 reads LGHDT and CDR2 reads YNNKEL. The chain uses TRBV3-1 and TRBJ2-7; D gene: possibly TRBD2, on 5 matching bases. The TCR was taken from a middle-aged man who received an inactivated influenza vaccine. Donor details come from another sample of the same person, matched by shared clones. The sequencing here drew on PBMCs from blood, taken less than 13 days after vaccination. The CDR3 is CASSKEAPLTYEQYF. The DNA sequence is given as TGTGCCAGCTCCAAGGAGGCCCCTTTGACCTACGAGCAGTACTTC.